A single sample is the source of the 17 T cell receptor beta chains below, sequenced in a study of blood T cell repertoires in COVID-19. Clones were read by immunoSEQ multiplex PCR, and TCRdb kept only the in-frame ones, dropping some. In the table there are around 280,000 clones, 75% to 90% of which are singletons. The sample taken for sequencing was peripheral blood. Receptors originate from a woman aged 45-65 years who had recovered from COVID-19.

The V gene is TRBV3-1 (or the pseudogene TRBV3-2), the J gene TRBJ1-1; D remains unclear. V was cut by 4 bases and J by 4 bases, with 16 bases left in between. This CDR3 contains 15 residues. CDR1 is LGHDT, CDR2 YNNKEL, per germline (reference sequence). CDR3 in amino acids: CASSPGRGEGTEAFF. CDR3 DNA: TGTGCCAGCAGCCCAGGTCGTGGTGAGGGCACTGAAGCTTTCTTT.

The chain employs TRBV19 and TRBJ2-7; maybe TRBD2 (5 bases). The V end was cut by 2 bases, the J end by 6 bases, with 17 bases between. Germline lookup yields CDR1 LNHDA and CDR2 SQIVND (reference sequence). There are 15 residues in the CDR3. The CDR3 region has the DNA TGTGCCAGTAGTATATGGGGAGCGAGAAGAATCGAGCAGTACTTC. Translating gives CASSIWGARRIEQYF.

V gene TRBV5-4 combines with J gene TRBJ1-1; no definite D call. This CDR3 has 14 residues. Germline V gives CDR1 SGHNT, CDR2 YYREEE (reference sequence). Trimming took off 4 bases at V and 0 bases at J, with 10 bases between the two ends. CDR3 sequence (DNA): TGTGCCAGCAGCGTGGCGATAGTGAACACTGAAGCTTTCTTT. Its protein product is CASSVAIVNTEAFF.

This chain uses TRBV5-1 with TRBJ1-2; tentative D call: TRBD1 (5 bases). The germline V gene has CDR1 SGHRS and CDR2 YFSETQ. Trimming took 4 bases from V and 4 from J, leaving 14 bases between them. This CDR3 region has 14 residues. The CDR3 spells CASSALGQTYGYTF. Here the CDR3 DNA reads TGCGCCAGCAGCGCCCTGGGGCAAACCTATGGCTACACCTTC.

A word on this clone: Other DNA sequences in this specimen translate into the identical CDR3. The gene calls are TRBV4-3 and TRBJ1-2; D uncertain. The V end lost 0 bases, the J end lost 4 bases, and 9 bases lay between the germline ends. The CDR3 runs 14 residues. Germline CDR1 is LGHNA and CDR2 is YSLEER. The CDR3 region has the DNA TGCGCCAGCAGCCAAGACGCGAGAGGCTATGGCTACACCTTC. Translating it yields CASSQDARGYGYTF.

This chain links TRBV5-1 with TRBJ2-3; possible D gene TRBD2, 5 bases. CDR1 is SGHRS and CDR2 is YFSETQ in the germline V gene. With 4 bases removed from V and 0 bases from J, the gap between germline ends came to 15 bases. CDR3 length: 16 residues. The CDR3 nucleotides read TGCGCCAGCAGCGATGGACTCCTGACTAGCACAGATACGCAGTATTTT. Translation gives CASSDGLLTSTDTQYF.

The chain is built from TRBV7-2 and TRBJ2-7; 7 bases are shared with TRBD2. V gave up 5 bases and J gave up 2 bases; unmatched junction bases: 6. The CDR3 has 14 amino acids. Germline V gene data show CDR1 as SGHTA and CDR2 as FQGNSA. In DNA form, the CDR3 reads TGTGCCAGCAGCCGGGCGGGAGCGCCCTACGAGCAGTACTTC. Protein sequence: CASSRAGAPYEQYF.

This chain joins TRBV6-2 or TRBV6-3 and TRBJ1-2; 7 nucleotides agree with TRBD1. With 7 bases clipped from V and 4 bases from J, the junction kept 15 bases outside the gene matches. CDR1 and CDR2 (germline): MNHEY, SVGEGT. The CDR3 consists of 16 residues. CDR3 region: CASTPPGDRGIYGYTF. Written as DNA, the CDR3 is TGTGCCAGCACCCCACCGGGGGACAGAGGTATCTATGGCTACACCTTC.

The CDR3: CASSQEIKHDYGYTF. The CDR3 region has the DNA TGCGCCAGCAGCCAAGAGATAAAGCACGACTATGGCTACACCTTC. V gene TRBV4-3 combines with J gene TRBJ1-2; D remains ambiguous. Germline lookup yields CDR1 LGHNA and CDR2 YSLEER. The CDR3 is 15 residues long. Trimming cost V 0 bases and J 3 bases, with 11 bases left between them.

CDR3 loop: CASRTTRTGTGTNYGYTF. For the CDR3, the DNA is TGTGCCAGCAGAACCACCCGAACCGGGACAGGCACTAACTATGGCTACACCTTC. This chain uses TRBV28 with TRBJ1-2; 8 bases fit TRBD1. The CDR3 extends over 18 amino acids. V lost 6 bases, J lost 0 bases, and 15 bases stayed unmatched. Germline values: CDR1 MDHEN, CDR2 SYDVKM.

V is TRBV5-1 and J is TRBJ1-1; 11 bases are a match to TRBD1. The CDR3 is 15 amino acids. CDR1 is SGHRS, CDR2 YFSETQ, per germline. The J segment lost 13 bases and the V segment lost 0 bases, leaving 11 bases of the junction unmatched. In nucleotides, the CDR3 is TGCGCCAGCAGCTTGGACTCCGGGACAGGGGGAAGCGGTTTCTTT. Protein: CASSLDSGTGGSGFF.

This clone was detected only once. The CDR3 protein is CASRPSGTKNTEAFF. CDR3 bases: TGTGCCAGCAGGCCCTCCGGGACAAAGAACACTGAAGCTTTCTTT. V and J are TRBV7-9 and TRBJ1-1, with D possibly TRBD1 on 6 matching bases. CDR3 length: 15 residues. CDR1 and CDR2 (germline): SEHNR, FQNEAQ (reference sequence). Trimming left V 6 bases short and J 1 base short, with 15 bases between.

J is TRBJ2-3 and V is TRBV6-2 or TRBV6-3; tentatively, D is TRBD2 (6 bases). Germline V gene data show CDR1 as MNHEY and CDR2 as SVGEGT. The length of the CDR3 is 14 residues. Between the trimmed V and J ends, which lost 6 bases and 2 bases, there was a span of 12 bases. CDR3 amino acids: CASSSGVFTDTQYF. CDR3 bases: TGTGCCAGCAGCTCGGGGGTATTCACAGATACGCAGTATTTT.

This rearrangement joins TRBV5-1 to TRBJ2-3; maybe TRBD2 (6 bases). The CDR3 is 17 residues long. Germline loops: CDR1 SGHRS, CDR2 YFSETQ. V shed 4 bases and J shed 1 base, with 19 bases lying between them. The CDR3 region has the DNA TGCGCCAGCAGCCCGGGGGAAGTGGGACTGCGCACAGATACGCAGTATTTT. This codes for CASSPGEVGLRTDTQYF.

This clone has just one count. CDR3 loop: CASNRIAEAGETQYF. CDR3 coding DNA: TGTGCCAGCAATCGTATCGCCGAAGCGGGAGAGACCCAGTACTTC. The chain employs TRBV6-6 and TRBJ2-5; weak D call: TRBD2 (6 bases). The CDR3 runs to 15 residues. Between the trimmed V and J ends, which lost 7 bases and 4 bases, there was a span of 19 bases. CDR1 and CDR2 from the germline V gene are MNHNY and SVGAGI (reference sequence).

This clone was counted only a few times. The chain combines TRBV27 with TRBJ1-2, with 9 bases fitting TRBD1. CDR3 size: 17 residues. With V trimmed by 3 bases and J by 4 bases, 12 bases remained unmatched. CDR1 MNHEY and CDR2 SMNVEV come from the germline V gene (reference sequence). The CDR3 DNA reads TGTGCCAGCAGTTTTGAGCCCCGACAGGGGGGATTCTATGGCTACACCTTC. It is translated as CASSFEPRQGGFYGYTF.

The gene calls are TRBV28 and TRBJ2-7, with 9 bases aligning to TRBD1. V was clipped by 2 bases and J by 5 bases; unmatched bases: 10. Germline CDR1 and CDR2: MDHEN and SYDVKM. The CDR3 loop spans 16 amino acids. The CDR3 is CASSLRIGTGIHEQYF. DNA for the CDR3: TGTGCCAGCAGTTTAAGGATTGGGACAGGGATCCACGAGCAGTACTTC. The full variable domain, completed using reference TRBV28 and TRBJ2-7, is DVKVTQSSRYLVKRTGEKVFLECVQDMDHENMFWYRQDPGLGLRLIYFSYDVKMKEKGDIPEGYSVSREKKERFSLILESASTNQTSMYLCASSLRIGTGIHEQYFGPGTRLTVT.